This TCR beta chain was sequenced for a study of regulatory T cells in long-lasting Graves disease. Study at large: The antithyroid drugs taken by newly diagnosed Graves' patients had been used for under 3 months. Findings and caveats of the study: There were preferences for TRBV28, TRBJ1-2 and TRBJ2-5 in persistent disease.

CDR3 length: 16 residues. Germline lookup yields CDR1 MNHGY and CDR2 SVAAGI. V lost 3 bases to trimming and J lost 0 bases, with 14 bases between them. Time point noted: newly diagnosed GD, antithyroid drugs for less than 3 months. PBMC RNA was the source of the TCR library. Investigators prepared the TCR beta libraries by applying iRepertoire HTBI primers and Arm-PCR of CDR3 regions. One entry per CDR3 protein, called by TCRdb with MiXCR from the multiplex PCR reads. The table has 500,000 or so distinct CDR3 sequences, about 16% seen once. Comments on this clonotype: Its antigen is currently unknown.

These data were likewise used in another study, on T cells in Graves' hyperthyroidism and ophthalmopathy. Per that study: The primer set for the first-round RT-PCR of the TCR CDR3 was HTBI.

The TCR originated in a woman in her forties or fifties with Graves disease. The sample in question was peripheral blood mononuclear cells (PBMCs), obtained at new diagnosis, from a patient treated with antithyroid drugs. The rearrangement uses TRBV6-9 and TRBJ1-1, with D possibly matching TRBD1 (5 bases). The CDR3, as DNA: TGTGCCAGCAGTTACGGAACCGGGACTTTGAACACTGAAGCTTTCTTT. The encoded protein is CASSYGTGTLNTEAFF.